This TCR beta chain is from a study of shared clonotypes between healthy human individuals. On the study more broadly: The cohort comprised a couple of women and a few men. Their ages spanned 18 to 49 years.

The CDR3 is 15 amino acids. Germline lookup yields CDR1 SGDLS and CDR2 YYNGEE. V gave up 4 bases and J gave up 2 bases, with 14 bases separating them. Here immunoSEQ multiplex PCR was the method, and the copy in TCRdb shows in-frame clones only, minus some. Counted here are 2 million to 2.5 million clones, approximately 96% occurring once; the ten biggest clones make up around 0.13%. Notes on this clone: Its antigen is unidentified.

CD4+ cells underwent separation, giving CD45RA+ naive and CD45RA-negative memory subsets. Points from the study as a whole: Among several donors, about 5% of naive CD4 clonotypes were found in common.

The sample was naive CD4+ T cells sorted from blood. Subset reported: CD45RA+ positively selected. The chain employs TRBV9 and TRBJ2-3; D is unresolved. This clonotype was sampled from a man younger than 35 in good health. CDR3 nucleotide sequence: TGTGCCAGCAGCTTCCGACCCGAGCCCACAGATACGCAGTATTTT. It yields the protein CASSFRPEPTDTQYF.